The present T cell receptor beta chain was sequenced within a study of tumor and adjacent non-tumor tissue in lung cancer. Study information: The patients, 10 or so men and four to six women, were roughly 30 to 80 with stage I to III disease. Around 4.2 million productive TCRbeta reads were obtained per sample on average.

Study-level results: TCR diversity was significantly greater in tumor than normal lung tissue.

This sample's RNA came from whole unsorted tissue. The normal lung tissue was taken more than 3 cm from the tumor edge. Chemotherapy-naive patients with new lung cancer underwent thoracic surgery in China, August–November 2014. Regarding this clonotype: Its antigen is not identified.

Trimming removed 4 bases from V and 9 bases from J, with 25 bases in between. The CDR3 runs 17 residues. CDR1 LGHNA and CDR2 YNFKEQ come from the germline V gene. A modified ARM-PCR protocol with three rounds of nested PCR amplified TCRbeta. Using its own MiXCR run on the multiplex PCR reads, TCRdb lists one record per CDR3 protein. The sample consists of some 80,000 distinct CDR3 sequences, approximately 80% of them appearing once. This chain connects TRBV4-2 to TRBJ1-5; tentatively, D is TRBD1 (6 bases). Sample: distant non-tumor lung tissue. The receptor comes from a man aged 55-75 years with non-small cell lung cancer. CDR3: CASSLDPNGGITRPQHF. The CDR3 bases are TGTGCCAGCAGCCTAGATCCGAACGGGGGCATAACTCGGCCCCAGCATTTT.